The rows below give T cell receptor beta chains drawn from one sample of a study of technical replicates of blood from four donors. Clones were read by immunoSEQ multiplex PCR, and TCRdb kept only the in-frame ones, dropping some. The repertoire holds 50,000 to 70,000 clones, around 88% seen once, with around 5.1% in the top ten. The sequenced sample consisted of PBMCs. These receptor sequences come from a human donor in good health. Some clones in this sample may be carry-over from other donors' samples. CDR3s include the opening cysteine and the closing phenylalanine or tryptophan. Each record gives: clone size, D gene, J gene, V gene, CDR3 protein, CDR3 DNA. A D gene is named only where the DNA matches it firmly. A clone size is listed for some rows: how often the clone was seen (once, few, many), or a class if it is expanded.

abundance: NA; d_gene: TRBD2; j_gene: TRBJ2-5; v_gene: TRBV10-3; CDR3aa: CAVSRGGQETQYF; CDR3nt: TGTGCCGTATCCCGGGGGGGTCAGGAGACCCAGTACTTC
abundance: NA; d_gene: TRBD1; j_gene: TRBJ1-2; v_gene: TRBV5-6; CDR3aa: CASEQGNYGYTF; CDR3nt: TGTGCCAGCGAACAGGGGAACTATGGCTACACCTTC
abundance: NA; d_gene: NA; j_gene: TRBJ1-2; v_gene: TRBV4-2; CDR3aa: CASSQELEGNYGYTF; CDR3nt: TGTGCCAGCAGCCAAGAATTGGAGGGGAACTATGGCTACACCTTC
abundance: NA; d_gene: TRBD1; j_gene: TRBJ1-1; v_gene: TRBV5-4; CDR3aa: CASTDRDRNTEAFF; CDR3nt: TGTGCCAGCACGGACAGGGATCGAAACACTGAAGCTTTCTTT
abundance: NA; d_gene: NA; j_gene: TRBJ1-5; v_gene: TRBV4-3; CDR3aa: CASSRDRGGRYQPQHF; CDR3nt: TGCGCCAGCAGCCGAGACCGCGGGGGGCGTTATCAGCCCCAGCATTTT
abundance: once; d_gene: NA; j_gene: TRBJ1-2; v_gene: TRBV4-3; CDR3aa: CASSATGLHIYGYTF; CDR3nt: TGCGCCAGCAGCGCCACAGGGCTCCATATCTATGGCTACACCTTC
abundance: NA; d_gene: TRBD2; j_gene: TRBJ2-3; v_gene: TRBV5-4; CDR3aa: CASSLSVAGGDTQYF; CDR3nt: TGTGCCAGCAGCTTGTCAGTAGCGGGAGGAGATACGCAGTATTTT
abundance: NA; d_gene: NA; j_gene: TRBJ2-2; v_gene: TRBV2; CDR3aa: CASSRTEANTGELFF; CDR3nt: TGTGCCAGCAGTCGGACAGAAGCTAACACCGGGGAGCTGTTTTTT
abundance: once; d_gene: TRBD1; j_gene: TRBJ1-2; v_gene: TRBV10-3; CDR3aa: CAISAPGTEANYGYTF; CDR3nt: TGTGCCATCAGTGCACCCGGGACAGAAGCTAACTATGGCTACACCTTC
abundance: NA; d_gene: NA; j_gene: TRBJ2-5; v_gene: TRBV29-1; CDR3aa: CSVDGAAETQYF; CDR3nt: TGCAGCGTTGATGGAGCCGCCGAGACCCAGTACTTC
abundance: NA; d_gene: NA; j_gene: TRBJ1-2; v_gene: TRBV5-6; CDR3aa: CASRLRHLTPNYGYTF; CDR3nt: TGTGCCAGCAGACTTCGACACCTTACACCTAACTATGGCTACACCTTC
abundance: NA; d_gene: TRBD1; j_gene: TRBJ2-2; v_gene: TRBV6-1; CDR3aa: CASSEPGQKSELFF; CDR3nt: TGTGCCAGCAGTGAACCGGGACAGAAATCGGAGCTGTTTTTT
abundance: NA; d_gene: TRBD1; j_gene: TRBJ2-1; v_gene: TRBV27; CDR3aa: CASSPHSGTGGYNEQFF; CDR3nt: TGTGCCAGCAGCCCCCACTCCGGGACAGGGGGGTACAATGAGCAGTTCTTC
abundance: NA; d_gene: NA; j_gene: TRBJ2-4; v_gene: TRBV2; CDR3aa: CASSVIELVTKNIQYF; CDR3nt: TGTGCCAGCAGTGTGATTGAACTAGTCACCAAAAACATTCAGTACTTC
abundance: once; d_gene: TRBD1; j_gene: TRBJ2-7; v_gene: TRBV18; CDR3aa: CASSPGTGDEQYF; CDR3nt: TGTGCCAGCTCACCAGGGACAGGGGACGAGCAGTACTTC
abundance: NA; d_gene: NA; j_gene: TRBJ2-1; v_gene: TRBV5-1; CDR3aa: CASSLAQDYNEQFF; CDR3nt: TGCGCCAGCAGCTTAGCACAGGACTACAATGAGCAGTTCTTC
abundance: NA; d_gene: NA; j_gene: TRBJ2-7; v_gene: TRBV7-9; CDR3aa: CASSVDSYEQYF; CDR3nt: TGTGCCAGCAGCGTCGACAGTTACGAGCAGTACTTC
abundance: NA; d_gene: TRBD2; j_gene: TRBJ2-1; v_gene: TRBV6-5; CDR3aa: CASSPRSGGLNEQFF; CDR3nt: TGTGCCAGCAGCCCGAGGAGCGGGGGGCTTAATGAGCAGTTCTTC
abundance: NA; d_gene: TRBD2; j_gene: TRBJ2-1; v_gene: TRBV7-8; CDR3aa: CASSPGSSGGYNEQFF; CDR3nt: TGTGCCAGCAGCCCGGGGTCTAGCGGGGGGTATAATGAGCAGTTCTTC
abundance: few; d_gene: NA; j_gene: TRBJ1-6; v_gene: TRBV10-1; CDR3aa: CASRREPLHF; CDR3nt: TGCGCCAGCAGGCGCGAACCCCTCCACTTT
abundance: NA; d_gene: NA; j_gene: TRBJ1-2; v_gene: TRBV15; CDR3aa: CATSRDDGRGGYTF; CDR3nt: TGTGCCACCAGCAGAGATGATGGGAGGGGAGGCTACACCTTC
abundance: NA; d_gene: NA; j_gene: TRBJ2-1; v_gene: TRBV27; CDR3aa: CASSLAVYLSYNEQFF; CDR3nt: TGTGCCAGCAGTTTAGCGGTCTACCTCTCCTACAATGAGCAGTTCTTC
abundance: NA; d_gene: TRBD2; j_gene: TRBJ2-7; v_gene: TRBV6-5; CDR3aa: CASRTGPSGVYEQYF; CDR3nt: TGTGCCAGCCGTACTGGCCCTAGCGGGGTCTACGAGCAGTACTTC
abundance: few; d_gene: TRBD1; j_gene: TRBJ1-2; v_gene: TRBV7-8; CDR3aa: CASSLALTGDYGYTF; CDR3nt: TGTGCCAGCAGCTTAGCGTTGACAGGGGACTATGGCTACACCTTC
abundance: NA; d_gene: NA; j_gene: TRBJ1-1; v_gene: TRBV4-3; CDR3aa: CASSQQGSEAFF; CDR3nt: TGCGCCAGCAGCCAACAGGGGTCTGAAGCTTTCTTT
abundance: NA; d_gene: TRBD2; j_gene: TRBJ2-2; v_gene: TRBV27; CDR3aa: CASSLSGRIAGELFF; CDR3nt: TGTGCCAGCAGTTTGAGCGGGAGGATCGCCGGGGAGCTGTTTTTT
abundance: NA; d_gene: NA; j_gene: TRBJ2-7; v_gene: TRBV6-1; CDR3aa: CASSEATGHHEQYF; CDR3nt: TGTGCCAGCAGTGAAGCTACGGGACATCACGAGCAGTACTTC
abundance: NA; d_gene: TRBD2; j_gene: TRBJ2-3; v_gene: TRBV20-1; CDR3aa: CSASGGSPFF; CDR3nt: TGCAGTGCTAGCGGGGGGTCGCCTTTTTTT
abundance: NA; d_gene: NA; j_gene: TRBJ1-3; v_gene: TRBV18; CDR3aa: CASSYGRSGNTIYF; CDR3nt: TGTGCCAGCTCATACGGGAGGTCTGGAAACACCATATATTTT
abundance: NA; d_gene: NA; j_gene: TRBJ2-1; v_gene: TRBV27; CDR3aa: CAISEYGGNEQFF; CDR3nt: TGTGCCATCTCGGAGTATGGAGGGAATGAGCAGTTCTTC
abundance: NA; d_gene: NA; j_gene: TRBJ1-4; v_gene: TRBV6-6; CDR3aa: CASSYTAKYEKLFF; CDR3nt: TGTGCCAGCAGTTACACTGCTAAATATGAAAAACTGTTTTTT
abundance: NA; d_gene: NA; j_gene: TRBJ1-2; v_gene: TRBV5-5; CDR3aa: CASSLGRAANYGYTF; CDR3nt: TGTGCCAGCAGCTTGGGCAGGGCAGCTAACTATGGCTACACCTTC
abundance: NA; d_gene: NA; j_gene: TRBJ2-1; v_gene: TRBV21-1; CDR3aa: CASSRTSGRGDEQFF; CDR3nt: TGTGCCAGCAGTAGGACTAGCGGGAGGGGTGATGAGCAGTTCTTC
abundance: NA; d_gene: NA; j_gene: TRBJ1-4; v_gene: TRBV6-5; CDR3aa: CASSLDNGGEKLFF; CDR3nt: TGTGCCAGCAGCTTAGACAACGGGGGGGAAAAACTGTTTTTT
abundance: NA; d_gene: TRBD1; j_gene: TRBJ2-2; v_gene: TRBV19; CDR3aa: CASSRTGLPNTGELFF; CDR3nt: TGTGCCAGTAGCAGGACAGGACTTCCGAACACCGGGGAGCTGTTTTTT
abundance: NA; d_gene: NA; j_gene: TRBJ2-5; v_gene: TRBV2; CDR3aa: CASSAVGVGETQYF; CDR3nt: TGTGCCAGCAGTGCGGTGGGAGTCGGGGAGACCCAGTACTTC
abundance: NA; d_gene: NA; j_gene: TRBJ2-5; v_gene: TRBV7-9; CDR3aa: CASSLDLGTQETQYF; CDR3nt: TGTGCCAGCAGCTTAGATCTGGGGACACAAGAGACCCAGTACTTC
abundance: many; d_gene: NA; j_gene: TRBJ1-1; v_gene: TRBV12-1; CDR3aa: CASTLHGKGGMNTEAFF; CDR3nt: TGTGCCAGCACCCTGCATGGAAAAGGGGGCATGAACACTGAAGCTTTCTTT
abundance: few; d_gene: TRBD1; j_gene: TRBJ2-7; v_gene: TRBV7-9; CDR3aa: CASSTGTGPFHHYEQYF; CDR3nt: TGTGCCAGCAGCACCGGGACAGGGCCCTTCCACCACTACGAGCAGTACTTC
abundance: NA; d_gene: NA; j_gene: TRBJ1-1; v_gene: TRBV5-6; CDR3aa: CASSAGRKGEHEAFF; CDR3nt: TGTGCCAGCAGCGCGGGACGAAAAGGGGAACATGAAGCTTTCTTT
abundance: NA; d_gene: TRBD2; j_gene: TRBJ2-7; v_gene: TRBV4-3; CDR3aa: CASSQQTPGLSYEQYF; CDR3nt: TGCGCCAGCAGCCAACAAACACCGGGACTAAGCTACGAGCAGTACTTC
abundance: NA; d_gene: TRBD1; j_gene: TRBJ1-4; v_gene: TRBV7-9; CDR3aa: CASSTRLPDRGRNEKLFF; CDR3nt: TGTGCCAGCAGCACAAGGCTTCCCGACAGGGGGCGAAATGAAAAACTGTTTTTT
abundance: NA; d_gene: NA; j_gene: TRBJ1-2; v_gene: TRBV30; CDR3aa: CAWRPGREHYGYTF; CDR3nt: TGTGCCTGGAGACCCGGACGGGAACACTATGGCTACACCTTC
abundance: NA; d_gene: TRBD2; j_gene: TRBJ2-2; v_gene: TRBV7-2; CDR3aa: CASSLLAGVSGELFF; CDR3nt: TGTGCCAGCAGCTTACTAGCGGGAGTGTCCGGGGAGCTGTTTTTT
abundance: NA; d_gene: NA; j_gene: TRBJ2-7; v_gene: TRBV2; CDR3aa: CASRPTSREQYF; CDR3nt: TGTGCCAGCAGGCCTACTAGTAGGGAGCAGTACTTC
abundance: NA; d_gene: NA; j_gene: TRBJ2-7; v_gene: TRBV7-3; CDR3aa: CASSLGGSGYEQYF; CDR3nt: TGTGCCAGCAGCTTAGGGGGTAGCGGCTACGAGCAGTACTTC
abundance: once; d_gene: NA; j_gene: TRBJ2-1; v_gene: TRBV30; CDR3aa: CAWSRGVGNEQFF; CDR3nt: TGTGCCTGGAGTCGGGGAGTGGGAAATGAGCAGTTCTTC
abundance: once; d_gene: NA; j_gene: TRBJ2-3; v_gene: TRBV7-9; CDR3aa: CASSGLGGGPTDTQYF; CDR3nt: TGTGCCAGCTCTGGCCTAGGGGGGGGCCCGACAGATACGCAGTATTTT
abundance: once; d_gene: TRBD2; j_gene: TRBJ2-2; v_gene: TRBV5-1; CDR3aa: CASEFSGRTGTGELFF; CDR3nt: TGCGCCAGCGAATTTAGCGGGAGGACGGGTACCGGGGAGCTGTTTTTT
abundance: NA; d_gene: NA; j_gene: TRBJ1-2; v_gene: TRBV7-8; CDR3aa: CASSPTHRADYGYTF; CDR3nt: TGTGCCAGCAGCCCAACCCACAGGGCAGACTATGGCTACACCTTC
abundance: NA; d_gene: TRBD1; j_gene: TRBJ1-2; v_gene: TRBV6-6; CDR3aa: CASSLRQGNYGYTF; CDR3nt: TGTGCCAGCAGCCTTAGACAGGGCAACTATGGCTACACCTTC
abundance: few; d_gene: NA; j_gene: TRBJ2-5; v_gene: TRBV15; CDR3aa: CATSRDQGSLETQYF; CDR3nt: TGTGCCACCAGCAGAGATCAGGGCAGCCTAGAGACCCAGTACTTC
abundance: NA; d_gene: NA; j_gene: TRBJ2-3; v_gene: TRBV7-2; CDR3aa: CASSFGGTSSTDTQYF; CDR3nt: TGTGCCAGCAGCTTTGGCGGGACCTCTAGCACAGATACGCAGTATTTT
abundance: NA; d_gene: TRBD1; j_gene: TRBJ1-2; v_gene: TRBV19; CDR3aa: CASSVGTGVYGYTF; CDR3nt: TGTGCCAGTAGTGTGGGGACAGGAGTCTATGGCTACACCTTC
abundance: NA; d_gene: NA; j_gene: TRBJ1-6; v_gene: TRBV2; CDR3aa: CASNGDIVSPLHF; CDR3nt: TGTGCCAGCAATGGGGACATAGTTTCACCCCTCCACTTT
abundance: NA; d_gene: TRBD1; j_gene: TRBJ1-5; v_gene: TRBV5-3; CDR3aa: CARSFSVLDCRLTGSNQPQHF; CDR3nt: TGTGCCAGAAGCTTTTCCGTACTAGACTGCAGGTTGACAGGGAGCAATCAGCCCCAGCATTTT
abundance: NA; d_gene: TRBD1; j_gene: TRBJ1-6; v_gene: TRBV2; CDR3aa: CASSNQGQHNSPLHF; CDR3nt: TGTGCCAGCAGTAACCAGGGACAGCATAATTCACCCCTCCACTTT
abundance: NA; d_gene: TRBD1; j_gene: TRBJ2-1; v_gene: TRBV7-9; CDR3aa: CASSERGPSEFF; CDR3nt: TGTGCCAGCAGCGAGAGGGGGCCCTCGGAGTTCTTC
abundance: NA; d_gene: NA; j_gene: TRBJ2-4; v_gene: TRBV20-1; CDR3aa: CSARDQGAQYF; CDR3nt: TGCAGTGCTAGAGATCAAGGAGCCCAGTACTTC